Given below is one T cell receptor (beta chain) in context. The antigen is unknown. This record belongs to a study of shared clonotypes between healthy human individuals. Overall study findings and caveats: The authors sampled blood alone, and tissue repertoires likely differ.

The V gene's germline CDR1 is MGHDK and CDR2 SYGVNS. The CDR3 loop spans 15 amino acids. J lost 3 bases, V lost 3 bases, and 6 bases had no gene match. Cells designated naive CD8 were CD45RO-negative and were positively selected for CCR7, with terminally differentiated effector memory CD45RA+ cells excluded. Nashville, Tennessee was home to all donors, who were Caucasian adults. At the deep level, the assay was run. In replicate PCRs of sorted subsets, approximately 200 ng DNA, 29,000 or so T cell genomes, was used. This table comes from immunoSEQ multiplex PCR, and its TCRdb copy is limited to in-frame clones, with some not included. The profile covers millions of clones, with roughly 91% appearing a single time and under 2% taken by the ten largest.

The chain has TRBV25-1 and TRBJ2-3, with TRBD2 matching 7 bases. The clonotype originates from a man aged 18 to 35 in good health. Some clones in this sample may be carry-over from other donors' samples. The source material was naive CD8+ T cells from PBMCs. The chain's CDR3 is CASSDGGSATDTQYF. DNA of the CDR3: TGTGCCAGCAGTGATGGCGGGAGTGCTACAGATACGCAGTATTTT.